This T cell receptor (beta chain) was retrieved from a study of blood T cell repertoires in COVID-19. V lost 0 bases and J 4 bases, leaving 11 bases between the germline ends. The CDR3 totals 15 residues. The V gene's germline CDR1 is SGHRS and CDR2 YFSETQ. Of note for this clone: The sample carries other DNA sequences with the same CDR3.

Study processing details: Reference gene primer amplification gave nucleated cell count estimates. Using immunoSEQ multiplex PCR, the repertoire was profiled, and TCRdb retains in-frame clones only, with some absent. V, J and clone size reflect that table, while D and trimming were determined from the DNA. The sample contains a few hundred thousand clones, around 90% of which appear only once. The sequence was obtained from a woman between 40 and 50 years old who had recovered from COVID-19. The specimen sequenced was peripheral blood. The genes are TRBV5-1 and TRBJ2-1, with TRBD1 as a possible D gene (6 bases). The CDR3 protein is CASSLVAGTYNEQFF. Written as DNA, the CDR3 is TGCGCCAGCAGCTTGGTGGCAGGGACATACAATGAGCAGTTCTTC.